These T cell receptor beta chains were read from a single sample in a study of post-analysis software for immune sequencing data. TCRdb processed the PCR reads anew with MiXCR; each CDR3 protein has one entry. The sample records approximately 690,000 distinct CDR3 sequences, 55% to 70% being singletons. Sequenced: blood. The source of these receptors is a girl under 10 years old with multiple sclerosis. Each CDR3 is given with its conserved first and last residue. A D gene is named only where the DNA matches it firmly. For some rows the clone size is stated as once, few or many, or as a class when expanded; others skip it.

>-|TRBJ2-1|TRBV20-1|-
CSARVGQEQFF
TGCAGTGCTAGAGTCGGACAGGAGCAGTTCTTC
>-|TRBJ2-7|TRBV3-1|TRBD2
CASSQGLAGGDEQYF
TGTGCCAGCAGCCAAGGACTAGCGGGAGGGGACGAGCAGTACTTC
>few|TRBJ2-3|TRBV29-1|-
CSVAGMPSTDTQYF
TGCAGCGTTGCAGGAATGCCCAGCACAGATACGCAGTATTTT
>-|TRBJ2-3|TRBV20-1|TRBD2
CSAPRPGTIADTQYF
TGCAGTGCTCCCCGTCCCGGGACTATTGCAGATACGCAGTATTTT
>-|TRBJ1-2|TRBV20-1|-
CSARDGAGYGYTF
TGCAGTGCTCGAGATGGGGCAGGATATGGCTACACCTTC
>once|TRBJ2-5|TRBV12-5|-
CASGLLRETQYF
TGTGCTAGTGGTTTGCTAAGAGAGACCCAGTACTTC
>few|TRBJ2-5|TRBV12-3/TRBV12-4|TRBD2
CASSPTSGGETQYF
TGCGCCAGCAGTCCGACTAGCGGGGGAGAGACCCAGTACTTC
>-|TRBJ2-1|TRBV29-1|-
CSYADLSFNEQFF
TGCAGCTATGCAGATTTGAGTTTCAATGAGCAGTTCTTC
>-|TRBJ1-1|TRBV7-2|-
CASSPKGPGAFF
TGTGCCAGCAGCCCGAAGGGGCCGGGAGCTTTCTTT
>-|TRBJ2-1|TRBV3-1|TRBD2
CASSQVLAGGVYNEQFF
TGTGCCAGCAGCCAAGTTCTAGCGGGGGGAGTATACAATGAGCAGTTCTTC
>-|TRBJ1-2|TRBV4-3|TRBD1
CASSQDRTGARYGYTF
TGCGCCAGCAGCCAAGATAGAACAGGGGCCCGCTATGGCTACACCTTC
>-|TRBJ2-1|TRBV5-1|TRBD2
CASSLLAGSTYNEQFF
TGCGCCAGCAGCTTACTAGCGGGTTCGACCTACAATGAGCAGTTCTTC
>-|TRBJ2-7|TRBV11-2|TRBD2
CASSLLAGETHEQYF
TGTGCCAGCAGCTTACTAGCGGGAGAAACCCACGAGCAGTACTTC
>once|TRBJ2-1|TRBV12-3/TRBV12-4|-
CASSWADPGNEQFF
TGTGCCAGCAGTTGGGCGGACCCTGGGAATGAGCAGTTCTTC
>-|TRBJ2-7|TRBV20-1|-
CSAKPRGPYEQYF
TGCAGTGCTAAACCCAGGGGTCCCTACGAGCAGTACTTC
>-|TRBJ2-1|TRBV4-2|-
CASSQGDSSPNEQFF
TGTGCCAGCAGCCAAGGGGACTCTTCGCCGAATGAGCAGTTCTTC
>-|TRBJ2-4|TRBV29-1|-
CSVEKLTKNIQYF
TGCAGCGTTGAAAAACTTACCAAAAACATTCAGTACTTC
>-|TRBJ1-1|TRBV7-2|-
CASSLVSDTEAFF
TGTGCCAGCAGCTTAGTCAGCGACACTGAAGCTTTCTTT
>few|TRBJ2-1|TRBV20-1|-
CSASRGARLSEQFF
TGCAGTGCCTCCAGGGGGGCCAGGTTAAGTGAGCAGTTCTTC
>-|TRBJ2-5|TRBV6-2/TRBV6-3|TRBD1
CASSLGQGLETQYF
TGTGCCAGCAGTCTGGGACAGGGACTAGAGACCCAGTACTTC